The clone carrying this TCR beta chain appeared many times. What it recognizes is unknown. Germline V CDR1 and CDR2: LGHNA, YSLEER. The length of the CDR3 is 17 residues. Trimming took 0 bases from V and 0 from J, leaving 12 bases between them. This entry is derived from a study of T cells after yellow fever vaccination. Findings of the study overall: Though weaker, the secondary response peaked faster, on day 5 versus 15. Most clones from primary vaccination resurfaced after the booster (around 95% CD4, less than 90% CD8).

They built TCR cDNA with 5'RACE template switching, a step that put in a universal primer site and UMIs. Using its own MiXCR run on the 5' RACE reads, TCRdb lists one record per CDR3 protein. The data contain more than 90,000 distinct CDR3 sequences, about 7.8% of them singletons. The input for sequencing was CD4+ T cells sorted from PBMCs, taken more than 40 days after the first yellow fever vaccination. The V and J genes are TRBV4-3 and TRBJ1-3; D gene unclear. This clonotype was obtained from a man in his late teens or twenties who received the YFV17D yellow fever vaccine. CDR3 in DNA: TGCGCCAGCAGCCAAGATCGGAGGCAGAACTCTGGAAACACCATATATTTT. It yields the protein CASSQDRRQNSGNTIYF.